Below, one T cell receptor (beta chain) is given with its context. Its cognate antigen is unknown. The sample originates from a study of T cell responses to AZD1222 COVID-19 vaccine. Overall study context: Timing groups of about 4 and about 12 weeks for second doses were pooled.

V lost 6 bases and J 7 bases, leaving 7 bases between the germline ends. This CDR3 spans 12 amino acids. The V gene's germline CDR1 is SGHTA and CDR2 FQGNSA. Overall study results and limits: With dominance at 160-218 and 743-854, vaccine-associated CD4 TCRs spanned spike. Most donors were white British and more were female, and clonal diversity was possibly underestimated.

The protocol was immunoSEQ multiplex PCR, while the TCRdb copy is restricted to in-frame clones and leaves out a portion. The sample holds 120,000 to 150,000 clones, approximately 89% seen once. The input for sequencing was peripheral blood, taken on day 0 of AZD1222 vaccination. This sequence was found in an adult in good health. The V call is TRBV7-2, the J call TRBJ1-6; no clear D. The CDR3 reads CASSQPNSPLHF. CDR3 nucleotide sequence: TGTGCCAGCAGTCAGCCCAATTCACCCCTCCACTTT.